This T cell receptor beta chain stems from a study of cytomegalovirus exposure and HLA in healthy donors. Study-level points and caveats: V- and J-gene trimming in TCR beta was tied to a missense DCLRE1C variant by an analysis performed later. 164 TCR beta chains were listed as cytomegalovirus-associated. Some public TCRs appeared in many individuals, while most sequences were rare.

This CDR3 contains 15 residues. From germline, CDR1 is SGHTA and CDR2 FQGNSA. Trimming took 1 base from V and 10 from J, leaving 20 bases between them. Primers for the PCR totalled 60 Vbeta and 13 Jbeta. Here immunoSEQ multiplex PCR was the method, and the copy in TCRdb shows in-frame clones only, minus some. The top ten clones hold roughly 4.2% of a sample with approximately 110,000 clones, about 68% of them seen once. This clone has more than one count but fewer than ten. Its antigen is undetermined. Specimen: PBMCs. This receptor was taken from a woman aged 35 to 49 in good health and CMV-seropositive. The chain couples TRBV7-2 to TRBJ2-7, with D possibly being TRBD2 (6 bases). DNA of the CDR3: TGTGCCAGCAGCTTAGAGGGACTTACGAGGGCGGCCCAGTACTTC. Amino acids: CASSLEGLTRAAQYF.